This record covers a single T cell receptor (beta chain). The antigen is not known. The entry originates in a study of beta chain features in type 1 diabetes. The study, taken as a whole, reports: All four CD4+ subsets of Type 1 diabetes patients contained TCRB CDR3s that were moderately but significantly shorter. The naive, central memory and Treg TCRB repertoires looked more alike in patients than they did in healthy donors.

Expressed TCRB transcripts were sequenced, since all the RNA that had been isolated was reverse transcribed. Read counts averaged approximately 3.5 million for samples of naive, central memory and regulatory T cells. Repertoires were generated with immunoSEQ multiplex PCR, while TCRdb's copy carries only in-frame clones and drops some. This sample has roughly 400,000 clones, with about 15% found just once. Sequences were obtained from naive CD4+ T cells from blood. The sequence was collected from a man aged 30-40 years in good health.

The CDR3 sequence is CASSSGGGYEQYF. CDR3 bases: TGCGCCAGCAGTTCAGGGGGCGGGTACGAGCAGTACTTC. The chain combines TRBV10-2 with TRBJ2-7, with 8 bases that match TRBD1. The length of the CDR3 is 13 residues. V lost 5 bases to trimming and J lost 4 bases; unmatched junction nucleotides: 4. Germline CDR1 WSHSY, CDR2 SAAADI.